Listed below are T cell receptor beta chains from one sample, sequenced in a study of T cells after yellow fever vaccination. Each CDR3 protein gets one entry after TCRdb re-called the 5' RACE reads with MiXCR. The profile shows fewer than 500,000 distinct CDR3 sequences, approximately 19% of them singletons. The specimen comprised PBMCs, sampled before the yellow fever booster vaccination. The receptor source for this set is a man between 18 and 29 years old who received the YFV17D yellow fever vaccine. Both conserved end residues are part of each CDR3. Each record gives: V gene, clone size, J gene, D gene, CDR3 DNA, CDR3 protein. A D gene is named only where the DNA matches it firmly. Where a row states a size, it is once, few, many or the class of an expanded clone; other rows omit it.

>TRBV11-2|.|TRBJ2-1|.
TGTGCCAGCAGCCGGAGCGGGCGCGGGCGCAATGAGCAGTTCTTC
CASSRSGRGRNEQFF
>TRBV19|few|TRBJ1-1|TRBD1
TGTGCCAGTAGTATAGACAGGGGGCAGGAAGACACTGAAGCTTTCTTT
CASSIDRGQEDTEAFF
>TRBV29-1|few|TRBJ2-3|TRBD1
TGCAGCGTTGAGGACAGGCTCCCCGATACGCAGTATTTT
CSVEDRLPDTQYF
>TRBV4-1|.|TRBJ2-5|TRBD2
TGCGCCAGCAGCCCGCCAGGTTTCTCAAGCGGGGGGTTACAAGAGACCCAGTACTTC
CASSPPGFSSGGLQETQYF
>TRBV11-2|few|TRBJ2-2|TRBD2
TGTGCCAGCAGCGCGGGACTAGCGGGGGGACGCCTCACCGGGGAGCTGTTTTTT
CASSAGLAGGRLTGELFF
>TRBV6-5|few|TRBJ2-7|.
TGTGCCAGCAGTCTAACGATGGTCCAGGGTCGATTCTACGAGCAGTACTTC
CASSLTMVQGRFYEQYF
>TRBV29-1|.|TRBJ1-2|.
TGCAGCGTTGAAGAAGGGTGGAAGGCGACTAACTATGGCTACACCTTC
CSVEEGWKATNYGYTF
>TRBV5-5|few|TRBJ1-1|.
TGTGCCAGCAGCTTGGGCCCTATCACTGAAGCTTTCTTT
CASSLGPITEAFF
>TRBV10-3|few|TRBJ1-1|.
TGTGCCATCAGTGGGTTCTCAGGGGCCACTGAAGCTTTCTTT
CAISGFSGATEAFF
>TRBV12-3/TRBV12-4|many|TRBJ2-5|TRBD2
TGTGCCAGCAGTCGCGACGGACTAGCGGGGGCATACTTC
CASSRDGLAGAYF
>TRBV28|few|TRBJ2-6|.
TGTGCCAGCAGCCCTAGTGGCTCTGGGGCCAACGTCCTGACTTTC
CASSPSGSGANVLTF
>TRBV12-3/TRBV12-4|.|TRBJ2-7|TRBD1
TGTGCCAGCAGTTTGCATTTGACAGGGCGATACGAGCAGTACTTC
CASSLHLTGRYEQYF
>TRBV4-2|.|TRBJ2-7|TRBD1
TGTGCCAGCAGCATCCGGGACAGGGGCTACGAGCAGTACTTC
CASSIRDRGYEQYF
>TRBV20-1|.|TRBJ1-5|.
TGCAGTGCTACCCTCTCTACAGGCTATGGGGGCAATCAGCCCCAGCATTTT
CSATLSTGYGGNQPQHF
>TRBV4-3|.|TRBJ1-1|.
TGCGCCAGCAGCCAAGAAAGAGGTAGGGACACTGAAGCTTTCTTT
CASSQERGRDTEAFF
>TRBV6-4|.|TRBJ1-1|.
TGTGCCAGCAGTGATAATGGAGGGCGAGCTTTCTTT
CASSDNGGRAFF
>TRBV20-1|.|TRBJ1-1|.
TGCAGTGCTGTCGACCCGCAGAACACTGAAGCTTTCTTT
CSAVDPQNTEAFF
>TRBV4-3|few|TRBJ2-2|.
TGCGCCAGCAGCCAAGATTTGGGACACGAAACCGGGGAGCTGTTTTTT
CASSQDLGHETGELFF
>TRBV7-9|few|TRBJ1-2|TRBD1
TGTGCCAGCAGCTTCCGTCCACAGGGGGGCTATGGCTACACCTTC
CASSFRPQGGYGYTF
>TRBV7-9|.|TRBJ1-1|.
TGTGCCAGCAGCCCCGCGGGGGGCTTGAACACTGAAGCTTTCTTT
CASSPAGGLNTEAFF
>TRBV6-5|few|TRBJ1-2|.
TGTGCCAGCAGTTACGACGAGGGTGCTACGTATGGCTACACCTTC
CASSYDEGATYGYTF
>TRBV5-6|.|TRBJ2-3|.
TGTGCCAGCAGCGGAGGTGGGCGCCGCACAGATACGCAGTATTTT
CASSGGGRRTDTQYF
>TRBV5-1|.|TRBJ1-6|TRBD1
TGCGCCAGCAGCTTTGTCCCGGGACAGGGTAGTTCACCCCTCCACTTT
CASSFVPGQGSSPLHF
>TRBV4-1|few|TRBJ2-5|.
TGCGCCAGCAGCCAAGATAACGGGGTTGCGACCCAGTACTTC
CASSQDNGVATQYF
>TRBV5-1|.|TRBJ2-1|TRBD2
TGCGCCAGCAGCTTAGCCGTGGGGAGGGAGCGGGGGCCGAACAATGAGCAGTTCTTC
CASSLAVGRERGPNNEQFF
>TRBV29-1|.|TRBJ2-7|.
TGCAGCGTTGCTGGGGCAGAGGGGTCCTACGAGCAGTACTTC
CSVAGAEGSYEQYF
>TRBV4-3|.|TRBJ2-2|.
TGCGCCAGCAGCCCCCACTCCACCGGGGAGCTGTTTTTT
CASSPHSTGELFF
>TRBV7-2|many|TRBJ2-5|TRBD1
TGTGCCAGCAGCTCAGACAGGGTGTGGTACCAAGAGACCCAGTACTTC
CASSSDRVWYQETQYF
>TRBV5-5|many|TRBJ2-6|.
TGTGCCAGCACCTTGCTCTCGGGGGCCAACGTCCTGACTTTC
CASTLLSGANVLTF
>TRBV12-3/TRBV12-4|few|TRBJ2-2|.
TGTGCCAGCAATAAAGGTTTGCGAGCCACCGGGGAGCTGTTTTTT
CASNKGLRATGELFF
>TRBV29-1|.|TRBJ2-7|TRBD1
TGCAGCGTTGACTGGACAGGGAGTCACGAGCAGTACTTC
CSVDWTGSHEQYF
>TRBV7-6|.|TRBJ2-1|TRBD1
TGTGCCAGCAGCTTCCGGGACAGGGGGCCATCGGAGCAGTTCTTC
CASSFRDRGPSEQFF
>TRBV5-1|few|TRBJ1-5|.
TGCGCCAGCAGACCCACCGGGAATAGCAATCAGCCCCAGCATTTT
CASRPTGNSNQPQHF
>TRBV20-1|few|TRBJ1-5|.
TGCAGTGCTCTATCGGACGTTAGCAATCAGCCCCAGCATTTT
CSALSDVSNQPQHF
>TRBV9|.|TRBJ2-3|TRBD2
TGTGCCAGCAGCGTTACTAGCGGGGGGGCGGGTGATACGCAGTATTTT
CASSVTSGGAGDTQYF
>TRBV5-4|.|TRBJ2-2|TRBD2
TGTGCCAGCAGCAATATAGCGGGCGGCACCGGGGAGCTGTTTTTT
CASSNIAGGTGELFF
>TRBV20-1|few|TRBJ2-1|TRBD2
TGCAGTGCACTTAGCGGGTCCTACAATGAGCAGTTCTTC
CSALSGSYNEQFF
>TRBV29-1|.|TRBJ1-1|.
TGCAGCGTTGCCTCAACGAGGGCTTTCTTT
CSVASTRAFF
>TRBV20-1|many|TRBJ2-3|.
TGCAGTCAAAAGTGGAGAGGGACAGATACGCAGTATTTT
CSQKWRGTDTQYF
>TRBV11-2|many|TRBJ2-3|.
TGTGCCAGCAGTCAAACAACAGATACGCAGTATTTT
CASSQTTDTQYF
>TRBV28|.|TRBJ2-1|.
TGTGCCAGCAGCACCGGGGCATACAATGAGCAGTTCTTC
CASSTGAYNEQFF
>TRBV2|few|TRBJ2-1|.
TGTGCCAGCAGTGGGGTCGGTCACGCGTACAATGAGCAGTTCTTC
CASSGVGHAYNEQFF
>TRBV6-5|.|TRBJ1-2|.
TGTGCCAGAACTGCAGGATCTCGGTCTCGAGGCTATGGCTACACCTTC
CARTAGSRSRGYGYTF
>TRBV2|.|TRBJ2-5|.
TGTGCCAGCAGCGTCGAACAAGGCTCAGAGACCCAGTACTTC
CASSVEQGSETQYF
>TRBV4-3|.|TRBJ2-7|.
TGCGCCAGCAGCCAAGGGGTGGGGTACGAGCAGTACTTC
CASSQGVGYEQYF
>TRBV9|.|TRBJ1-6|.
TGTGCCAGCAGCGTAGGAGAGGGAGCACCCCTCCACTTT
CASSVGEGAPLHF
>TRBV4-3|few|TRBJ2-2|.
TGCGCCAGCAAAAGGGAGTTAACCGGGGAGCTGTTTTTT
CASKRELTGELFF
>TRBV20-1|few|TRBJ2-2|TRBD2
TGCAGTGCTAGAGATTCTCGACTAGCGGGGGGAACCGGGGAGCTGTTTTTT
CSARDSRLAGGTGELFF
>TRBV29-1|.|TRBJ2-5|TRBD1
TGCAGCGCGGCGGACAGGGAGGAAGAGACCCAGTACTTC
CSAADREEETQYF
>TRBV11-2|.|TRBJ2-7|.
TGTGCCAGCAGCTTAGCAGCGGACTCCTACGAGCAGTACTTC
CASSLAADSYEQYF
>TRBV7-9|.|TRBJ1-2|.
TGTGCCAGCAGCGATGAACAGTATGGCTACACCTTC
CASSDEQYGYTF
>TRBV7-9|few|TRBJ1-6|.
TGTGCCAGCAGCTTGCGGGGGACTACCTCCTATAATTCACCCCTCCACTTT
CASSLRGTTSYNSPLHF
>TRBV5-1|few|TRBJ2-2|.
TGCGCCAGCAGCTTTCCCGGGAGGAACACCGGGGAGCTGTTTTTT
CASSFPGRNTGELFF
>TRBV5-1|.|TRBJ1-1|TRBD1
TGCGCCAGCAGCTTGGCCAGGGGGCGCAGGATGAACACTGAAGCTTTCTTT
CASSLARGRRMNTEAFF